This TCR beta chain was sequenced during a study of metastatic and nonmetastatic thyroid tumors. As for the study in general: Repertoire comparisons spanned blood and tumor or nodule tissue from malignant and benign thyroid patients. Findings and caveats of the study: It was reported that TCR beta diversity was significantly higher in malignant thyroid tumors than benign nodules, in blood and tumor.

Patients underwent thyroid surgery, and none had received any treatment before it. As originally analysed: CDR3 differences across clinicopathological groups were used to build a distant-metastasis classifier for papillary thyroid cancer. TCRdb re-clonotyped the PCR reads through MiXCR. These V and J calls originate from TCRdb's pipeline instead of the authors' own analysis. This table has more than 15,000 clones, roughly 22% appearing once. Note on this clone: What it binds is unknown.

The CDR3 covers 12 residues. Germline loops: CDR1 SGHNT, CDR2 YENEEA. Trimming removed 2 bases from V and 6 bases from J, with 7 bases in between. This chain links TRBV11-3 with TRBJ1-1, with D uncertain. The sequencing sample was made of adjacent normal tissue. This TCR was sampled from a female donor with papillary thyroid cancer or a benign thyroid nodule (not recorded which). Some clones in this sample may be carry-over from other donors' samples. In DNA, the CDR3 is TGTGCCAGCAGCTTACGGACTGCTGAAGCTTTCTTT. Its translation is CASSLRTAEAFF.